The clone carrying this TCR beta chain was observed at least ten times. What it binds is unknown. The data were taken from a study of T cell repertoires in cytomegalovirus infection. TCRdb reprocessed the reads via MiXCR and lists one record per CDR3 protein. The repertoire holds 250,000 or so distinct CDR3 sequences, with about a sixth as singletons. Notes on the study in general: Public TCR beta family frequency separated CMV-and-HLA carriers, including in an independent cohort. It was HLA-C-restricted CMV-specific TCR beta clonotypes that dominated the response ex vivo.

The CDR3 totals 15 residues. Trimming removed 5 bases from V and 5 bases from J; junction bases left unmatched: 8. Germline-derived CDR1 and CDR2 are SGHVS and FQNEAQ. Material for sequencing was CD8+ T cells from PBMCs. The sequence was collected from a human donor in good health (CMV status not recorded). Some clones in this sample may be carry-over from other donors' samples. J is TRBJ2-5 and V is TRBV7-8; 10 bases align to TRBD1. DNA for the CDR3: TGTGCCAGCAGCCCCAGACAGGGGGCACGGGAGACCCAGTACTTC. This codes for CASSPRQGARETQYF. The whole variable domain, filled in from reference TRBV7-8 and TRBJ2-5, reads GAGVSQSPRYKVAKRGQDVALRCDPISGHVSLFWYQQALGQGPEFLTYFQNEAQLDKSGLPSDRFFAERPEGSVSTLKIQRTQQEDSAVYLCASSPRQGARETQYFGPGTRLLVL.